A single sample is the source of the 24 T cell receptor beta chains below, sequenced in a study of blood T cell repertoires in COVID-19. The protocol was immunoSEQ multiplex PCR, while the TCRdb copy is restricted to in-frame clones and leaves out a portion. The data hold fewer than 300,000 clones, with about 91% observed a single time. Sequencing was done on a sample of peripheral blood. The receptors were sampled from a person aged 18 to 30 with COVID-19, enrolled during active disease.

CDR3 sequence (DNA): TGTGCCAGCTCACCTCCTGATAGCGGCAATGAGCAGTTCTTC. Encoded protein: CASSPPDSGNEQFF. V usage is TRBV18 and J usage is TRBJ2-1; perhaps TRBD2 as D (6 bases). Trimming left V 3 bases short and J 6 bases short, with 12 bases between. Germline CDR1 and CDR2: KGHSH and LQKENI. This CDR3 has 14 amino acids.

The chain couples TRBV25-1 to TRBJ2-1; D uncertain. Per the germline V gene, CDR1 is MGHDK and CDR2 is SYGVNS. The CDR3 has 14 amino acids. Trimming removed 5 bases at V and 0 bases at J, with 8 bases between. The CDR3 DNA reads TGTGCCAGCAGTCGGCTAGACTCCTACAATGAGCAGTTCTTC. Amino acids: CASSRLDSYNEQFF.

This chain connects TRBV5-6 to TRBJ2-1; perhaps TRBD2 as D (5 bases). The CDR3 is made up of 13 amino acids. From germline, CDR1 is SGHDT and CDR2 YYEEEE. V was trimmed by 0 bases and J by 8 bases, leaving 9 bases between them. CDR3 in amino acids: CASSLGRNYEQFF. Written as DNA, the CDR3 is TGTGCCAGCAGCTTGGGGAGGAACTATGAGCAGTTCTTC.

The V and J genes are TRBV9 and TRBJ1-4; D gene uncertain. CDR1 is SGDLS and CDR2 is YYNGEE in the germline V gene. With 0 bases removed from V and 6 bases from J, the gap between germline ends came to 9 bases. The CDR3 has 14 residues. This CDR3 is CASSVEVRDEKLFF. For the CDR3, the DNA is TGTGCCAGCAGCGTAGAGGTGAGGGATGAAAAACTGTTTTTT.

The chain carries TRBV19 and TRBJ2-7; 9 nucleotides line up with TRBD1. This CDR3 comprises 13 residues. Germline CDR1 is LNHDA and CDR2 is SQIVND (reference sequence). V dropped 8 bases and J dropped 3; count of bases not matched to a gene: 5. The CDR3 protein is CASASGQGYEQYF. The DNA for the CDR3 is TGTGCCAGTGCTTCGGGACAGGGCTACGAGCAGTACTTC.

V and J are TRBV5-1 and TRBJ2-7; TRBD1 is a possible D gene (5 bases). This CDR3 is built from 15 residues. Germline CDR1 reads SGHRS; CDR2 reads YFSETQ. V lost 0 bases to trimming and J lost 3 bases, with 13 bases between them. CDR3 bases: TGCGCCAGCAGCTTGGAGGCAGGGTCCCTCTACGAGCAGTACTTC. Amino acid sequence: CASSLEAGSLYEQYF.

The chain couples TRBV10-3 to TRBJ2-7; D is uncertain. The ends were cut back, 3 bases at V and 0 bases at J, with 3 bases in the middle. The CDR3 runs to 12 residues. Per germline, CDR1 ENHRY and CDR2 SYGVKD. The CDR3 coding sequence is TGTGCCATCAGTGACGGCTCCTACGAGCAGTACTTC. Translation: CAISDGSYEQYF.

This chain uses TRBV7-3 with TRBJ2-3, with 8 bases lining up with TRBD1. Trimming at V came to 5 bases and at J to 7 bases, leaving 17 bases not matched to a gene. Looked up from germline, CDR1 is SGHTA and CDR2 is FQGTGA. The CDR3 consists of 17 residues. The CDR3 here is CASSPMRTGTAGNTQYF. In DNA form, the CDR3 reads TGTGCCAGCAGCCCCATGCGGACAGGGACCGCCGGCAATACGCAGTATTTT.

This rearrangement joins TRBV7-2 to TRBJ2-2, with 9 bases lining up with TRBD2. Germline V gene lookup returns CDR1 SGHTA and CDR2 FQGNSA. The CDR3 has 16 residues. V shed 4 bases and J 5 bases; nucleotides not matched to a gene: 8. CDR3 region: CASSYTGTSLTGELFF. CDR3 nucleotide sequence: TGTGCCAGCAGCTACACCGGGACTAGCCTAACCGGGGAGCTGTTTTTT.

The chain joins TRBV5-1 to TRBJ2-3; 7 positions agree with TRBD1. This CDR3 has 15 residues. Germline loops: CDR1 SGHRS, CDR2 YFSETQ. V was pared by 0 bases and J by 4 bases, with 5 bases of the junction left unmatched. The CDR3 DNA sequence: TGCGCCAGCAGCTTGGAGGGGGCGCGGGCAGATACGCAGTATTTT. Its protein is CASSLEGARADTQYF.

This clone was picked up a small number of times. CDR3 nucleotides: TGTGCCAGTAGTATTTCTTTTTCGGGGACAGCGCAGTATTTT. Its translation: CASSISFSGTAQYF. This sequence joins TRBV19 and TRBJ2-3; TRBD1 matches at 7 bases. The CDR3 is 14 residues long. V was pared by 3 bases and J by 10 bases, with 10 bases of the junction left unmatched. Germline values: CDR1 LNHDA, CDR2 SQIVND (reference sequence).

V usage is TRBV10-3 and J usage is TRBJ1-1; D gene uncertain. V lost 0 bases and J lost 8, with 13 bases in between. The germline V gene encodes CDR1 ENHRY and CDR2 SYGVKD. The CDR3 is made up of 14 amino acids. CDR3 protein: CAISESSGNMEAFF. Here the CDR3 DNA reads TGTGCCATCAGTGAGTCGTCCGGGAACATGGAAGCTTTCTTT.

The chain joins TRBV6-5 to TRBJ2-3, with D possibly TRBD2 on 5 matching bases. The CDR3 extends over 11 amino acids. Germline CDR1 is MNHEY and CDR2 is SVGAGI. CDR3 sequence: CISRDTDTQYF. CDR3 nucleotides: TGTATTTCACGGGACACAGATACGCAGTATTTT.

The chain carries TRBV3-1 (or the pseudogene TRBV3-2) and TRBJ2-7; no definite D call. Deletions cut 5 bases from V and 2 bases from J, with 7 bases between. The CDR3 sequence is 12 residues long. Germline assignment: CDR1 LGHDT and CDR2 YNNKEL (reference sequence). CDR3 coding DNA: TGTGCCAGCAGCACTACCCCCTACGAGCAGTACTTC. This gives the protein CASSTTPYEQYF.

Written as DNA, the CDR3 is TGTGCCAGCAGCTTAGGGCTCAATGAGCAGTTCTTC. This gives the protein CASSLGLNEQFF. The genes are TRBV7-8 and TRBJ2-1; no definite D call. The germline V gene has CDR1 SGHVS and CDR2 FQNEAQ. CDR3 length: 12 residues. Trimming removed 1 base from V and 6 bases from J, with 4 bases in between.

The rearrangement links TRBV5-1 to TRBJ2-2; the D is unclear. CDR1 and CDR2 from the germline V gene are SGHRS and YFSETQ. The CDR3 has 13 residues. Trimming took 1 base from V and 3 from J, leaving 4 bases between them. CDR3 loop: CASSLRDTGELFF. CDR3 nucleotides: TGCGCCAGCAGCTTGCGGGACACCGGGGAGCTGTTTTTT.

CDR3 coding DNA: TGTGCCAGCAGTAAGCGGGAGGGCCTCGGCGAGCAGTACTTC. Its translation is CASSKREGLGEQYF. The chain combines TRBV7-8 with TRBJ2-7, with 10 bases that match TRBD2. With V trimmed by 6 bases and J by 6 bases, 8 bases remained unmatched. The germline CDR1 and CDR2 sequences are SGHVS and FQNEAQ. The CDR3 spans 14 residues.

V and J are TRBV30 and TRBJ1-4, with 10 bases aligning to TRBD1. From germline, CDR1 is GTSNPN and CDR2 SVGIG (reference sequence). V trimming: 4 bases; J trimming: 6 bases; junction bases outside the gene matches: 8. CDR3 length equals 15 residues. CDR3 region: CAWKPGQGSDEKLFF. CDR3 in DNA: TGTGCCTGGAAGCCGGGACAGGGGTCGGATGAAAAACTGTTTTTT.

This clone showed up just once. The CDR3 is CASSQDNRGHETQYF. CDR3 nucleotides: TGCGCCAGCAGCCAAGATAACAGGGGGCACGAGACCCAGTACTTC. This sequence joins TRBV4-3 and TRBJ2-5; 9 bases agree with TRBD1. The CDR3 extends over 15 amino acids. V lost 0 bases and J lost 5; bases outside the gene matches: 4. The germline gives CDR1 LGHNA, CDR2 YSLEER.

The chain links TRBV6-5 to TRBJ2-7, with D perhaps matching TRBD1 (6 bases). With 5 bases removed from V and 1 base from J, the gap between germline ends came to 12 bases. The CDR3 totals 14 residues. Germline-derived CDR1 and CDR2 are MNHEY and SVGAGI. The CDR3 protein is CASSNTGLSYEQYF. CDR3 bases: TGTGCCAGCAGTAATACAGGGTTATCCTACGAGCAGTACTTC.

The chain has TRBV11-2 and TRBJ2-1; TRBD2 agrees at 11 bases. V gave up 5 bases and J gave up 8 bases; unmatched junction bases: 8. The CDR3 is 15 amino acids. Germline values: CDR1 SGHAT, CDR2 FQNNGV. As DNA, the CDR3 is TGTGCCAGCAGCCCAGTAGCGGGAGGGCCGGATGAGCAGTTCTTC. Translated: CASSPVAGGPDEQFF.

Here the CDR3 reads CASSFLAGFMNEQFF. The CDR3, as DNA: TGTGCCAGCAGTTTTTTAGCGGGATTTATGAATGAGCAGTTCTTC. V and J are TRBV28 and TRBJ2-1, with 8 positions matching TRBD2. There are 15 residues in the CDR3. The junction had 8 bases not matched to a gene; V was cut back by 3 bases and J by 7 bases. CDR1 and CDR2 (germline): MDHEN, SYDVKM.

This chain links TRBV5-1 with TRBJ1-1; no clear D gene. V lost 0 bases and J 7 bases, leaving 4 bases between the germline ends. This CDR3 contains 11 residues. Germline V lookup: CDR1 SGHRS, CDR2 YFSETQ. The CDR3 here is CASSLAHEAFF. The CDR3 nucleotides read TGCGCCAGCAGCTTGGCCCATGAAGCTTTCTTT.

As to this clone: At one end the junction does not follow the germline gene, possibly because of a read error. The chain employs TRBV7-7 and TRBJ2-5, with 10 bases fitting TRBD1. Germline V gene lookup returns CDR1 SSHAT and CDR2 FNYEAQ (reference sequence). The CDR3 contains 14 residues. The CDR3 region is CASSRQGAGETQYF. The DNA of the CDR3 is TGTGCTAGCAGTAGACAGGGGGCTGGAGAGACCCAGTACTTC.